This T cell receptor beta chain stems from a study of T cells in localized non-small cell lung cancer. Overall study findings and caveats: There were a median roughly 60 of the top 100 tumor clones appearing in adjacent lung. A single tumor region was sequenced, leaving heterogeneity possible. Peak T cell clonality was found in uninvolved adjacent lung, exceeding tumor. Among blood samples, higher T cell density accompanied longer overall survival.

The table came from immunoSEQ multiplex PCR; TCRdb's copy has only in-frame clones and leaves some out. Of tens of thousands of clones in the sample, less than 90% were seen once. Turning to this clone: Its specificity is unknown.

V was cut by 6 bases and J by 6 bases, with 12 bases left in between. In germline, CDR1 is ENHRY, CDR2 SYGVKD. The CDR3 is 13 residues long. The clonotype originates from a woman aged 35 to 69 with stage I lung adenocarcinoma. The rearrangement uses TRBV10-3 and TRBJ2-1; D may be TRBD2 (5 bases). The material was peripheral blood, obtained before any cancer treatment. In DNA form, the CDR3 reads TGTGCCATCAGCGCACGGGCGGGCAATGAGCAGTTCTTC. Its protein product is CAISARAGNEQFF.